A selection of T cell receptor beta chains follows, all from one sample in a study of T cells in Graves' hyperthyroidism and ophthalmopathy. TCRdb processed the multiplex PCR reads anew with MiXCR; each CDR3 protein has one entry. Found here are approximately 510,000 distinct CDR3 sequences, 40% to 50% of them singletons; the top ten hold about two fifths. Input material: peripheral blood or thyroid tissue (not recorded which). The receptors were sampled from an adult woman with Graves' disease, either hyperthyroidism or ophthalmopathy (not recorded which). Each CDR3 is given with its conserved first and last residue. The order of the fields is D gene, clone size, V gene, J gene, CDR3 protein, CDR3 DNA. D genes are given only for firm matches. Where a row states a size, it is once, few, many or the class of an expanded clone; other rows omit it.

.	.	TRBV4-1	TRBJ1-2	CASGQQGRGYGYTF	TGCGCCAGCGGCCAACAGGGAAGGGGCTATGGCTACACCTTC
.	.	TRBV7-9	TRBJ2-2	CASSVKDGELFF	TGTGCCAGCAGCGTCAAAGACGGGGAGCTGTTTTTT
TRBD2	few	TRBV7-9	TRBJ2-7	CASRGTGGARIASYEQYF	TGTGCCAGCAGGGGGACGGGGGGGGCCCGAATCGCGTCCTACGAGCAGTACTTC
.	many	TRBV5-1	TRBJ2-7	CASSRMSSLAYEQYF	TGCGCCAGCAGCCGAATGAGTTCCTTAGCTTACGAGCAGTACTTC
TRBD2	.	TRBV29-1	TRBJ2-1	CSVGTSGTGEQFF	TGCAGCGTGGGGACTAGCGGGACAGGTGAGCAGTTCTTC
.	.	TRBV24-1	TRBJ1-2	CATSVTGSYGYTF	TGTGCCACCAGTGTTACAGGGTCCTATGGCTACACCTTC
.	.	TRBV11-2	TRBJ1-1	CASTSVAGQNTEAFF	TGTGCCAGCACCTCAGTCGCGGGGCAGAACACTGAAGCTTTCTTT
TRBD2	.	TRBV2	TRBJ2-7	CASGSSGSSYEQYF	TGTGCCAGCGGGAGTAGCGGGAGCTCCTACGAGCAGTACTTC
TRBD2	many	TRBV10-2	TRBJ2-5	CASKGPSAGPQETQYF	TGCGCCAGCAAGGGGCCGTCAGCGGGGCCACAAGAGACCCAGTACTTC
TRBD1	few	TRBV9	TRBJ1-4	CAPDRRQVGEKLFF	TGTGCCCCGGACAGGCGGCAAGTAGGCGAAAAACTGTTTTTT
TRBD1	.	TRBV6-1	TRBJ2-3	CASSTRDRGRPDTQYF	TGTGCCAGCAGTACACGGGACAGGGGGCGCCCAGATACGCAGTATTTT
.	few	TRBV5-1	TRBJ1-3	CASSGGTGNTIYF	TGCGCCAGCAGTGGTGGGACTGGAAACACCATATATTTT
TRBD1	.	TRBV7-6	TRBJ2-5	CASSPEDRESGETQYF	TGTGCCAGCAGCCCGGAGGACAGGGAGAGCGGTGAGACCCAGTACTTT
.	many	TRBV3-1	TRBJ1-2	CASSQEYGYTF	TGTGCCAGCAGCCAAGAGTATGGCTACACCTTC
.	many	TRBV30	TRBJ1-1	CAWIGGWSEAFF	TGTGCCTGGATTGGCGGATGGTCTGAAGCTTTCTTT
.	many	TRBV29-1	TRBJ1-2	CSVDHQGLGYTF	TGCAGCGTTGACCATCAGGGACTCGGCTACACCTTC
.	few	TRBV19	TRBJ2-2	CASSQGRIGELFF	TGTGCCAGTTCGCAGGGAAGGATCGGGGAGCTGTTTTTT
.	.	TRBV5-1	TRBJ2-5	CASSPGRGLQTQYF	TGCGCCAGCAGCCCTGGTCGGGGGTTGCAGACCCAGTACTTC
.	.	TRBV7-2	TRBJ1-1	CASSWNWGGNTEAFF	TGTGCCAGCAGCTGGAATTGGGGTGGGAACACTGAAGCTTTCTTT
TRBD2	few	TRBV6-2/TRBV6-3	TRBJ2-5	CASSYSMTSGYQETQYF	TGTGCCAGCAGTTACTCGATGACTAGCGGCTACCAAGAGACCCAGTACTTC
TRBD1	many	TRBV12-3/TRBV12-4	TRBJ2-2	CAIRKGTGNTGELFF	TGTGCCATCCGGAAGGGGACAGGAAACACCGGGGAGCTGTTTTTT
.	few	TRBV29-1	TRBJ2-7	CSAERGDYEQYF	TGCAGCGCCGAACGGGGAGACTACGAGCAGTACTTC
TRBD2	few	TRBV7-2	TRBJ2-7	CASSLVAQLAAQFHEQYF	TGTGCCAGCAGCTTAGTGGCCCAACTAGCGGCTCAGTTCCACGAGCAGTACTTC
.	.	TRBV7-9	TRBJ1-1	CASSRAKPGRGKVTEAFF	TGTGCCAGCAGCCGGGCAAAGCCAGGGCGAGGCAAGGTCACTGAAGCTTTCTTT
TRBD1	.	TRBV10-3	TRBJ1-1	CAISRDRANTEAFF	TGTGCCATCAGCCGGGACAGGGCGAACACTGAAGCTTTCTTT
.	many	TRBV2	TRBJ1-1	CASSDGRGHRNTEAFF	TGTGCCAGCAGCGACGGCCGGGGGCATAGGAACACTGAAGCTTTCTTT
.	many	TRBV2	TRBJ1-1	CASSKRTANTEAFF	TGTGCCAGCAGTAAGCGGACAGCGAACACTGAAGCTTTCTTT